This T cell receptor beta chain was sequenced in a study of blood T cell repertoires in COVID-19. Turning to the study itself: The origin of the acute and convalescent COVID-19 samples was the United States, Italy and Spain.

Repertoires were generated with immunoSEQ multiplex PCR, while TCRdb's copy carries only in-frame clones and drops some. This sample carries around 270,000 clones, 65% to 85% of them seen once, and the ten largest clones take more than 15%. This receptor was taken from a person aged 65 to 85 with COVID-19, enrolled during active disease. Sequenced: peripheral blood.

CDR3: CASSSRQGWNTEAFF. The CDR3 nucleotides read TGTGCCAGCAGCTCCAGACAGGGATGGAACACTGAAGCTTTCTTT. This chain uses TRBV7-8 with TRBJ1-1; 7 bases are a match to TRBD1. The CDR3 consists of 15 residues. The V gene end was trimmed by 4 bases and the J gene end by 1 base; junction bases not matched to a gene: 6. Germline lookup yields CDR1 SGHVS and CDR2 FQNEAQ.